Following are 10 T cell receptor beta chains from one sample sequenced in a study of OX40 agonist ivuxolimab in advanced cancers. Assay used: immunoSEQ multiplex PCR; TCRdb lists only in-frame clones, some missing. The table includes under 20,000 clones, approximately 92% detected once. Here the sequenced sample was CD4+ or CD8+ T cells sorted from blood, taken in a trial of the OX40 agonist ivuxolimab. These receptors were taken from an adult with an advanced solid tumor such as melanoma, head and neck, liver or kidney cancer.

The genes are TRBV5-5 and TRBJ2-5; D is ambiguous. V lost 0 bases to trimming and J lost 4 bases, with 16 bases between them. CDR1 is SGHKS, CDR2 YYEKEE, per germline (reference sequence). The CDR3 extends over 16 amino acids. The CDR3 is CASSLGARSEAETQYF. The CDR3 DNA reads as TGTGCCAGCAGCTTGGGGGCTAGGTCTGAGGCAGAGACCCAGTACTTC.

The chain is built from TRBV6-5 and TRBJ2-7; TRBD2 aligns across 9 bases. With V trimmed by 7 bases and J by 3 bases, 10 bases remained unmatched. Germline CDR1 is MNHEY and CDR2 is SVGAGI. The CDR3 is made up of 15 amino acids. Here the CDR3 DNA reads TGTGCCAGCACCCCTTTTGCGGGAGGGTTCTACGAGCAGTACTTC. Translation: CASTPFAGGFYEQYF.

The V gene is TRBV21-1, the J gene TRBJ1-4; TRBD1 was called by the table and not checked on the DNA. TRBV21-1 is classified as a pseudogene. The CDR3 spans 14 residues. CDR3 sequence: CASRRDISAEKLFF. The CDR3 region has the DNA TGTGCCAGCAGGAGGGACATCTCGGCTGAAAAACTGTTTTTT.

This clone was observed a single time. The CDR3 DNA is TGTGCCACCCCTGGGGACAGGGCATACAATGAGCAGTTCTTC. It yields the protein CATPGDRAYNEQFF. The V call is TRBV2, the J call TRBJ2-1; 9 nucleotides align to TRBD1. Germline CDR1 is SNHLY and CDR2 is FYNNEI. The CDR3 loop spans 14 amino acids. Losses at the gene ends were 10 bases for V and 4 bases for J; bases not matched to a gene: 8.

The chain has TRBV7-9 and TRBJ2-2; 12 positions match TRBD2. The CDR3 consists of 16 residues. Unmatched junction bases numbered 8, after V lost 5 bases and J lost 7 bases. Germline V gives CDR1 SEHNR, CDR2 FQNEAQ (reference sequence). The CDR3 nucleotides are TGTGCCAGCAGCCTACGACTAGCGGGAGCTTTCGGGGAGCTGTTTTTT. This encodes CASSLRLAGAFGELFF.

The chain joins TRBV4-3 to TRBJ1-4; D remains unclear. The V gene lost 0 bases and the J gene lost 4 bases, with 9 bases spanning the gap. Germline assignment: CDR1 LGHNA and CDR2 YSLEER. The length of the CDR3 is 15 residues. DNA for the CDR3: TGCGCCAGCAGCCAAGATTTGTCCGTTAATGAAAAACTGTTTTTT. Translating it yields CASSQDLSVNEKLFF.

This clone has only one observation. V is TRBV9 and J is TRBJ1-2, with D possibly matching TRBD1 (6 bases). This CDR3 has 15 amino acids. V lost 0 bases to trimming and J lost 1 base, with 10 bases between them. The germline V gene encodes CDR1 SGDLS and CDR2 YYNGEE. CDR3 nucleotides: TGTGCCAGCAGCGTAGGGGGGGCGGATAACTATGGCTACACCTTC. It codes for CASSVGGADNYGYTF.

The chain employs TRBV7-8 and TRBJ2-5, with a tentative D call TRBD1 (5 bases). The CDR3 has 16 amino acids. V lost 0 bases, J lost 2 bases, and 13 bases lay in between. Per germline, CDR1 SGHVS and CDR2 FQNEAQ. The CDR3 DNA reads TGTGCCAGCAGCTTAGCGTCAGGGTTCACACAAGAGACCCAGTACTTC. Amino acids: CASSLASGFTQETQYF.

V gene TRBV6-6 combines with J gene TRBJ1-3; D is unresolved. CDR1 and CDR2 from the germline V gene are MNHNY and SVGAGI (reference sequence). V was trimmed by 7 bases and J by 1 base, leaving 11 bases between them. The CDR3 spans 14 residues. In DNA form, the CDR3 reads TGTGCCAGCACCGCCGACTTTTCTGGAAACACCATATATTTT. Translation: CASTADFSGNTIYF.

The chain is built from TRBV6-6 and TRBJ1-1; perhaps TRBD1 as D (5 bases). V was shortened by 0 bases and J by 7 bases, with 6 bases between the two germline ends. From germline, CDR1 is MNHNY and CDR2 SVGAGI (reference sequence). The CDR3 is 12 residues long. CDR3 coding DNA: TGTGCCAGCAGTTACTCGGGACGTGAAGCTTTCTTT. Protein sequence: CASSYSGREAFF.